These 13 T cell receptor beta chains were sequenced from one sample in a study of blood T cells in healthy people across ages. Using a J-beta primer mix together with a sample-barcoded 5' primer, a second PCR was run for roughly 6 to 11 cycles. TCRdb reprocessed the 5' RACE reads with MiXCR, giving one entry per CDR3 protein. The data contain about 1.8 million distinct CDR3 sequences, around 50% of them singletons. Input material: blood. The origin of the receptors is a woman aged 40 to 50 in good health.

The gene calls are TRBV27 and TRBJ2-3; D call uncertain. The ends were cut back, 4 bases at V and 4 bases at J, with 9 bases in the middle. CDR3 length equals 13 residues. In germline, CDR1 is MNHEY, CDR2 SMNVEV (reference sequence). CDR3 in amino acids: CASSSLGSDTQYF. CDR3 nucleotide sequence: TGTGCCAGCAGTTCCTTAGGTTCAGATACGCAGTATTTT.

This chain links TRBV20-1 with TRBJ2-3; 11 positions match TRBD2. Germline CDR1 and CDR2: DFQATT and SNEGSKA (reference sequence). The CDR3 sequence is 14 residues long. V lost 3 bases and J lost 1; bases outside the gene matches: 0. DNA for the CDR3: TGCAGTGCTAGGGGACTAGCGGGCACAGATACGCAGTATTTT. Amino acids: CSARGLAGTDTQYF.

The V gene is TRBV7-9, the J gene TRBJ2-5, with D perhaps TRBD1 (6 bases). From germline, CDR1 is SEHNR and CDR2 FQNEAQ (reference sequence). This CDR3 is 15 amino acids long. The V gene lost 2 bases and the J gene lost 3 bases, with 13 bases spanning the gap. The CDR3 DNA sequence: TGTGCCAGCAGCTTATCTACAGGGTCAAAAGAGACCCAGTACTTC. Translated: CASSLSTGSKETQYF. Complete variable domain (other parts from reference TRBV7-9 and TRBJ2-5): DTGVSQNPRHKITKRGQNVTFRCDPISEHNRLYWYRQTLGQGPEFLTYFQNEAQLEKSRLLSDRFSAERPKGSFSTLEIQRTEQGDSAMYLCASSLSTGSKETQYFGPGTRLLVL.

V and J are TRBV7-2 and TRBJ2-7, with 8 bases fitting TRBD1. With 5 bases clipped from V and 4 bases from J, the junction kept 10 bases outside the gene matches. The CDR3 runs to 15 residues. Germline lookup yields CDR1 SGHTA and CDR2 FQGNSA. The CDR3 here is CASSPSGTGWYEQYF. The CDR3 coding sequence is TGTGCCAGCAGCCCGTCCGGGACAGGATGGTACGAGCAGTACTTC. Drawing the rest from reference TRBV7-2 and TRBJ2-7, the complete variable domain is GAGVSQSPSNKVTEKGKDVELRCDPISGHTALYWYRQSLGQGLEFLIYFQGNSAPDKSGLPSDRFSAERTGGSVSTLTIQRTQQEDSAVYLCASSPSGTGWYEQYFGPGTRLTVT.

This sequence joins TRBV18 and TRBJ2-3; 11 bases line up with TRBD2. Unmatched junction bases numbered 10, after V lost 3 bases and J lost 5 bases. The CDR3 runs 17 residues. CDR1 is KGHSH, CDR2 LQKENI, per germline. In DNA form, the CDR3 reads TGTGCCAGCTCACCCGAACTGACTAGCGGGGCTGGAGATACGCAGTATTTT. It codes for CASSPELTSGAGDTQYF.

V gene TRBV4-1 combines with J gene TRBJ1-1; 8 nucleotides align to TRBD1. Looked up from germline, CDR1 is MGHRA and CDR2 is YSYEKL. J lost 8 bases, V lost 0 bases, and 8 bases had no gene match. This CDR3 has 15 amino acids. The CDR3 loop is CASSQDGAGGREAFF. The DNA of the CDR3 is TGCGCCAGCAGCCAAGATGGGGCAGGGGGCAGGGAAGCTTTCTTT.

This clonotype was recorded once. CDR3 nucleotides: TGTGCCAGCAGCCAAGATATGGTACAGCCAGAGACCCAGTACTTC. It specifies CASSQDMVQPETQYF. The chain combines TRBV14 with TRBJ2-5; D ambiguous. CDR3 size: 15 residues. The V gene lost 0 bases and the J gene lost 4 bases, with 12 bases spanning the gap. Germline V gene lookup returns CDR1 SGHDN and CDR2 FVKESK.

This clonotype was observed a handful of times. The V call is TRBV10-3, the J call TRBJ2-5; 7 bases line up with TRBD1. With 2 bases clipped from V and 3 bases from J, the junction kept 0 bases outside the gene matches. The CDR3 loop spans 13 amino acids. Germline V CDR1 and CDR2: ENHRY, SYGVKD. The CDR3 here is CAISEGTEETQYF. Written as DNA, the CDR3 is TGTGCCATCAGTGAGGGGACAGAAGAGACCCAGTACTTC.

This clonotype was detected only a few times. CDR3 sequence (DNA): TGTGCCAGCAGCTTCGGCGAGGGCTACGAGCAGTACTTC. As protein: CASSFGEGYEQYF. This chain connects TRBV7-8 to TRBJ2-7; tentative D call: TRBD2 (5 bases). Germline V gene lookup returns CDR1 SGHVS and CDR2 FQNEAQ. V lost 3 bases and J 3 bases, leaving 9 bases between the germline ends. CDR3 size: 13 residues.

The rearrangement uses TRBV13 and TRBJ2-5, with 8 bases that match TRBD2. The closer fit of TRBJ2-7 to the DNA end suggests the J call may be wrong. The CDR3 length is 15 residues. Looked up from germline, CDR1 is PRHDT and CDR2 is FYEKMQ (reference sequence). The CDR3 DNA reads as TGTGCCAGCAGCTTAAGGGGACTAGGCCTCTACGAGCAGTACTTC. Translated, it gives CASSLRGLGLYEQYF.

This clonotype appeared a few times. V and J are TRBV28 and TRBJ2-7, with 9 bases lining up with TRBD2. The CDR3 totals 13 residues. Germline V gene lookup returns CDR1 MDHEN and CDR2 SYDVKM. Trimming cost V 6 bases and J 5 bases; bases outside gene matches: 5. The CDR3 reads CASSYAGGHEQYF. The CDR3 nucleotides are TGTGCCAGCAGCTACGCGGGGGGGCACGAGCAGTACTTC. The full variable domain, with the rest looked up from reference TRBV28 and TRBJ2-7, is DVKVTQSSRYLVKRTGEKVFLECVQDMDHENMFWYRQDPGLGLRLIYFSYDVKMKEKGDIPEGYSVSREKKERFSLILESASTNQTSMYLCASSYAGGHEQYFGPGTRLTVT.

For this clonotype: Sequence at one end of the junction differs from germline and may be a read error. The rearrangement joins TRBV7-3 to TRBJ2-1, with 7 bases fitting TRBD2. The CDR3 length is 13 residues. Germline lookup yields CDR1 SGHTA and CDR2 FQGTGA. The CDR3 region is CASRSGENNEPFF. DNA of the CDR3: TGTGCCAGCAGGAGCGGGGAGAACAATGAGCCGTTCTTC.

The V call is TRBV6-1, the J call TRBJ1-5; D is uncertain. The V and J ends lost 11 bases and 7 bases respectively, with 12 bases between them. The V gene's germline CDR1 is MNHNS and CDR2 SASEGT. This CDR3 has 11 residues. DNA for the CDR3: TGTGCCCCCCTCGGGAGGCAGCCCCAGCATTTT. This translates into CAPLGRQPQHF.